These 31 T cell receptor beta chains were sequenced from one sample in a study of cytomegalovirus exposure and HLA in healthy donors. Researchers ran the PCR with 60 Vbeta and 13 Jbeta primers. Sequencing used immunoSEQ multiplex PCR; TCRdb keeps in-frame clones, though not all of them. Of 200,000 to 300,000 clones in the sample, over 75% were seen once. What was sequenced was PBMCs. These receptors all come from a boy aged 5 to 17 in good health and CMV-seronegative.

The chain uses TRBV2 and TRBJ1-5; D is possibly TRBD1 (5 bases). Trimming removed 6 bases from V and 1 base from J, with 13 bases in between. The length of the CDR3 is 15 residues. Looked up from germline, CDR1 is SNHLY and CDR2 is FYNNEI. The chain's CDR3 is CASRPGLGSNQPQHF. The CDR3, as DNA: TGTGCCAGCAGGCCAGGGTTAGGCAGCAATCAGCCCCAGCATTTT.

CDR3 residues: CASSKTGGDLRTYEQYF. DNA for the CDR3: TGTGCCAGCAGCAAGACAGGGGGCGACCTCCGAACTTACGAGCAGTACTTC. The chain joins TRBV7-9 to TRBJ2-7, with 10 bases lining up with TRBD1. CDR1 SEHNR and CDR2 FQNEAQ come from the germline V gene (reference sequence). The CDR3 has 17 residues. The trim removed 5 bases at V and 4 bases at J, leaving 14 bases unmatched.

The chain recombines TRBV9 with TRBJ2-1; TRBD2 aligns across 14 bases. In germline, CDR1 is SGDLS, CDR2 YYNGEE. The CDR3 length is 15 residues. J was trimmed by 10 bases and V by 3 bases; bases with no gene match: 6. The chain's CDR3 is CASSARLAGGKEQFF. CDR3 bases: TGTGCCAGCAGCGCCCGACTAGCGGGGGGGAAGGAGCAGTTCTTC.

CDR3 residues: CASSDPTSNEQFF. Written as DNA, the CDR3 is TGTGCCAGCAGTGACCCGACTAGCAATGAGCAGTTCTTC. The chain has TRBV6-1 and TRBJ2-1, with a weak D call TRBD2 (6 bases). The V and J ends lost 3 bases and 6 bases respectively, with 9 bases between them. CDR3 size: 13 residues. Germline V gene lookup returns CDR1 MNHNS and CDR2 SASEGT.

The table lists this clone with a few counts. The chain employs TRBV2 and TRBJ1-1; D is ambiguous. The germline V and J ends were trimmed by 5 bases and 3 bases, with 13 bases remaining between them. Germline V gene data show CDR1 as SNHLY and CDR2 as FYNNEI. The CDR3 totals 14 residues. The CDR3 region is CASSPRLEYTEAFF. In DNA, the CDR3 is TGTGCCAGCAGTCCTCGACTTGAGTACACTGAAGCTTTCTTT.

V gene TRBV7-8 combines with J gene TRBJ1-5; D remains ambiguous. Germline lookup yields CDR1 SGHVS and CDR2 FQNEAQ. The CDR3 spans 14 residues. Trimming removed 1 base at V and 0 bases at J, with 4 bases between. The CDR3 nucleotides read TGTGCCAGCAGCTTAGAATATAGCAATCAGCCCCAGCATTTT. Amino acids: CASSLEYSNQPQHF. The whole variable domain, remainder taken from reference TRBV7-8 and TRBJ1-5, is GAGVSQSPRYKVAKRGQDVALRCDPISGHVSLFWYQQALGQGPEFLTYFQNEAQLDKSGLPSDRFFAERPEGSVSTLKIQRTQQEDSAVYLCASSLEYSNQPQHFGDGTRLSIL.

V gene TRBV30 combines with J gene TRBJ1-2; D call uncertain. The V gene's germline CDR1 is GTSNPN and CDR2 SVGIG (reference sequence). CDR3 length: 13 residues. Between the trimmed V and J ends, which lost 1 base and 3 bases, there was a span of 9 bases. In DNA, the CDR3 is TGTGCCTGGAGTGGGGGAGCTGACTATGGCTACACCTTC. As protein: CAWSGGADYGYTF.

Only one count was recorded for this clone. The chain couples TRBV30 to TRBJ2-2; D may be TRBD1 (5 bases). There are 14 residues in the CDR3. The ends were cut back, 4 bases at V and 2 bases at J, with 11 bases in the middle. Germline V gene lookup returns CDR1 GTSNPN and CDR2 SVGIG (reference sequence). CDR3 region: CAWTWTPNTGELFF. The CDR3 DNA follows: TGTGCCTGGACTTGGACACCTAACACCGGGGAGCTGTTTTTT.

The chain couples TRBV4-1 to TRBJ1-2, with D perhaps matching TRBD1 (6 bases). The germline gives CDR1 MGHRA, CDR2 YSYEKL. The CDR3 contains 16 residues. The ends were cut back, 4 bases at V and 4 bases at J, with 19 bases in the middle. CDR3 DNA: TGCGCCAGCAGCCGAACCGCAGGGGATTGGACCTATGGCTACACCTTC. Encoded protein: CASSRTAGDWTYGYTF.

Of note for this clone: At the DNA level, this CDR3 is encoded by other sequences in the same sample as well. This rearrangement joins TRBV30 to TRBJ1-2; a weak D match, TRBD1 (6 bases). The germline V and J ends were trimmed by 1 base and 12 bases, with 21 bases remaining between them. Germline V gene lookup returns CDR1 GTSNPN and CDR2 SVGIG (reference sequence). This CDR3 comprises 14 residues. The CDR3 spells CAWSAGGLLWLHTF. The DNA of the CDR3 is TGTGCCTGGAGTGCGGGGGGGCTCTTATGGCTACACACCTTC.

This clone occurred a few times. V usage is TRBV27 and J usage is TRBJ1-2; maybe TRBD1 (5 bases). CDR1 is MNHEY and CDR2 is SMNVEV in the germline V gene (reference sequence). The V end was cut by 3 bases, the J end by 4 bases, with 24 bases between. The CDR3 extends over 18 amino acids. CDR3: CASSFMSLLTDPSYGYTF. The CDR3 DNA reads TGTGCCAGCAGTTTTATGTCCCTCCTGACAGACCCAAGCTATGGCTACACCTTC.

This chain joins TRBV2 and TRBJ1-5; a possible D gene is TRBD1 (5 bases). Germline CDR1 and CDR2: SNHLY and FYNNEI. This CDR3 has 14 amino acids. Trimming removed 6 bases at V and 3 bases at J, with 12 bases between. The chain's CDR3 is CASRDDSLNQPQHF. Written as DNA, the CDR3 is TGTGCCAGCAGGGATGACAGCCTCAATCAGCCCCAGCATTTT. Looking up the rest from reference TRBV2 and TRBJ1-5 gives the full variable domain: EPEVTQTPSHQVTQMGQEVILRCVPISNHLYFYWYRQILGQKVEFLVSFYNNEISEKSEIFDDQFSVERPDGSNFTLKIRSTKLEDSAMYFCASRDDSLNQPQHFGDGTRLSIL.

The chain links TRBV30 to TRBJ1-2; D remains unclear. V gave up 3 bases and J gave up 5 bases, with 13 bases separating them. Per germline, CDR1 GTSNPN and CDR2 SVGIG (reference sequence). The CDR3 has 13 amino acids. CDR3 sequence reads: CAWRSVIGYGYTF. The CDR3 DNA reads TGTGCCTGGAGGTCGGTAATCGGGTATGGCTACACCTTC.

The chain has TRBV4-2 and TRBJ1-5; 7 bases are shared with TRBD1. The germline gives CDR1 LGHNA, CDR2 YNFKEQ. This CDR3 is 13 amino acids long. Unmatched junction bases numbered 4, after V lost 6 bases and J lost 5 bases. The CDR3 is CASRGTGDQPQHF. In DNA, the CDR3 is TGTGCCAGCAGGGGAACAGGGGATCAGCCCCAGCATTTT.

The sample holds a few counts of this clone. This chain joins TRBV6-5 and TRBJ2-7; 7 bases line up with TRBD1. V shed 8 bases and J 2 bases; nucleotides not matched to a gene: 6. Germline values: CDR1 MNHEY, CDR2 SVGAGI. The CDR3 is 13 residues long. CDR3 sequence (DNA): TGTGCCAGCGGAAGACAGGGCCCCTACGAGCAGTACTTC. It codes for CASGRQGPYEQYF.

The gene calls are TRBV5-5 and TRBJ1-1; the D is unclear. This CDR3 has 14 residues. Trimming took off 2 bases at V and 3 bases at J, with 11 bases between the two ends. Germline assignment: CDR1 SGHKS and CDR2 YYEKEE (reference sequence). DNA for the CDR3: TGTGCCAGCAGCTTTATCTTGAGGGACACTGAAGCTTTCTTT. This sequence encodes CASSFILRDTEAFF.

This chain uses TRBV7-3 with TRBJ2-5, with TRBD1 matching over 8 bases. V lost 6 bases to trimming and J lost 2 bases; unmatched junction nucleotides: 5. Germline-derived CDR1 and CDR2 are SGHTA and FQGTGA. The CDR3 sequence is 14 residues long. CDR3 sequence reads: CASSLQGGQETQYF. In DNA, the CDR3 is TGTGCCAGCAGTCTACAGGGGGGTCAAGAGACCCAGTACTTC.

V is TRBV7-2 and J is TRBJ2-5; D ambiguous. The length of the CDR3 is 12 residues. CDR1 is SGHTA, CDR2 FQGNSA, per germline. The V gene lost 3 bases and the J gene lost 4 bases, with 6 bases spanning the gap. CDR3 bases: TGTGCCAGCAGCTTTTATTCAGAGACCCAGTACTTC. It codes for CASSFYSETQYF.

This chain connects TRBV5-1 to TRBJ1-1; D possibly corresponds to TRBD1 (6 bases). CDR3 length equals 14 residues. Germline V gene lookup returns CDR1 SGHRS and CDR2 YFSETQ. V lost 3 bases to trimming and J lost 0 bases, with 9 bases between them. The CDR3 sequence is CASSSGALNTEAFF. CDR3 nucleotides: TGCGCCAGCAGCTCAGGGGCCCTGAACACTGAAGCTTTCTTT.

This rearrangement joins TRBV2 to TRBJ2-5; 9 bases are a match to TRBD1. CDR1 is SNHLY and CDR2 is FYNNEI in the germline V gene. After removal of 8 bases from V and 5 bases from J, the junction contained 6 bases not matched to a gene. The CDR3 spans 13 residues. CDR3 coding DNA: TGTGCCAGCGGGCGAGGACAGGGGGAGACCCAGTACTTC. It is translated as CASGRGQGETQYF.

The gene calls are TRBV5-1 and TRBJ1-1; 12 nucleotides line up with TRBD1. The J segment lost 3 bases and the V segment lost 3 bases, leaving 6 bases of the junction unmatched. This CDR3 is built from 16 residues. Looked up from germline, CDR1 is SGHRS and CDR2 is YFSETQ. The CDR3 DNA follows: TGCGCCAGCAGCTCCGGGACAGGGGGCGCTGACACTGAAGCTTTCTTT. It encodes CASSSGTGGADTEAFF.

The rearrangement uses TRBV19 and TRBJ2-3; 9 bases fit TRBD2. From germline, CDR1 is LNHDA and CDR2 SQIVND (reference sequence). Trimming took 6 bases from V and 5 from J; bases not matched to a gene: 3. CDR3 length equals 13 residues. In nucleotides, the CDR3 is TGTGCCAGTAGAAGGCGGGGGGGAGATACGCAGTATTTT. Translated: CASRRRGGDTQYF.

The CDR3 DNA is TGTGCCAGCAGCTTGGTTTCGGGGGACTATGGCTACACCTTC. Residues: CASSLVSGDYGYTF. The V call is TRBV5-4, the J call TRBJ1-2; a possible D gene is TRBD1 (5 bases). The germline gives CDR1 SGHNT, CDR2 YYREEE (reference sequence). The CDR3 is 14 residues long. The V and J ends lost 0 bases and 3 bases respectively, with 9 bases between them.

The rearrangement uses TRBV2 and TRBJ1-4, with TRBD1 as a possible D gene (6 bases). Germline CDR1 and CDR2: SNHLY and FYNNEI. Trimming stripped 10 bases from V and 4 bases from J, with 16 bases between. The CDR3 is made up of 14 amino acids. Here the CDR3 DNA reads TGTGCCACCATCCCGAGGGGGTTTAATGAAAAACTGTTTTTT. Amino acids: CATIPRGFNEKLFF.

The J gene is TRBJ2-5, the V gene TRBV5-5; 9 nucleotides line up with TRBD1. This CDR3 is 14 amino acids long. Germline V gives CDR1 SGHKS, CDR2 YYEKEE (reference sequence). V was clipped by 2 bases and J by 3 bases; unmatched bases: 2. The CDR3 DNA follows: TGTGCCAGCAGCTTAAGGACAGGGGAAGAGACCCAGTACTTC. Its translation: CASSLRTGEETQYF.

This clone was recorded once. This chain joins TRBV30 and TRBJ1-1; D remains unclear. Trimming removed 0 bases at V and 1 base at J, with 9 bases between. The CDR3 covers 14 residues. From germline, CDR1 is GTSNPN and CDR2 SVGIG (reference sequence). The CDR3 region is CAWSVLSGNTEAFF. The CDR3 nucleotides read TGTGCCTGGAGTGTTCTCTCAGGGAACACTGAAGCTTTCTTT. The full variable domain, in which reference TRBV30 and TRBJ1-1 provide the parts outside the CDR3, is SQTIHQWPATLVQPVGSPLSLECTVEGTSNPNLYWYRQAAGRGLQLLFYSVGIGQISSEVPQNLSASRPQDRQFILSSKKLLLSDSGFYLCAWSVLSGNTEAFFGQGTRLTVV.

The chain uses TRBV2 and TRBJ1-5, with 7 bases lining up with TRBD1. The CDR3 runs 14 residues. Germline CDR1 SNHLY, CDR2 FYNNEI. The V and J ends lost 3 bases and 5 bases, in that order; junction bases with no gene match: 4. CDR3 sequence (DNA): TGTGCCAGCAGTGATGGAGGGGGCGATCAGCCCCAGCATTTT. Translated, it gives CASSDGGGDQPQHF.

CDR3 coding DNA: TGCGCCAGCGCGGACTCAATGACAGGGGGTTTGGATGGCTACACCTTC. It yields the protein CASADSMTGGLDGYTF. V usage is TRBV10-2 and J usage is TRBJ1-2; 9 bases line up with TRBD1. V dropped 8 bases and J dropped 6; count of bases not matched to a gene: 16. CDR3 length: 16 residues. Germline CDR1 WSHSY, CDR2 SAAADI.

This clone has a handful of counts. The chain combines TRBV2 with TRBJ1-1; possibly TRBD1 for D (5 bases). The CDR3 loop spans 16 amino acids. Trimming removed 6 bases from V and 1 base from J, with 18 bases in between. Germline-derived CDR1 and CDR2 are SNHLY and FYNNEI. CDR3 sequence: CASRKVAGWGNTEAFF. In nucleotides, the CDR3 is TGTGCCAGCAGAAAAGTAGCAGGGTGGGGGAACACTGAAGCTTTCTTT.

The chain carries TRBV7-8 and TRBJ2-2; D is ambiguous. The CDR3 contains 15 residues. The germline V and J ends were trimmed by 3 bases and 0 bases, with 8 bases remaining between them. Looked up from germline, CDR1 is SGHVS and CDR2 is FQNEAQ. CDR3 sequence: CASSFAKTNTGELFF. CDR3 coding DNA: TGTGCCAGCAGCTTCGCTAAAACGAACACCGGGGAGCTGTTTTTT.

This chain uses TRBV30 with TRBJ1-6, with no clear D. Germline CDR1 is GTSNPN and CDR2 is SVGIG (reference sequence). Trimming left V 5 bases short and J 3 bases short, with 14 bases between. This CDR3 contains 15 residues. CDR3 amino acids: CAWGTTGDYNSPLHF. The CDR3 nucleotides read TGTGCCTGGGGTACCACCGGGGACTATAATTCACCCCTCCACTTT. The entire variable domain, with the rest obtained from reference TRBV30 and TRBJ1-6, is as follows: SQTIHQWPATLVQPVGSPLSLECTVEGTSNPNLYWYRQAAGRGLQLLFYSVGIGQISSEVPQNLSASRPQDRQFILSSKKLLLSDSGFYLCAWGTTGDYNSPLHFGNGTRLTVT.